The 30 T cell receptor beta chains given below trace back to one sample, sequenced in a study of blood T cell repertoires in COVID-19 (TCRdb year 2020). Receptors were amplified or captured by the immunoSEQ multiplex PCR assay. Not all clones reach the TCRdb copy of this immuneACCESS table, which keeps in-frame sequences only. Checked studies attribute under half of the gap to unresolved V genes and leave the rest unexplained. For this sample there are 250,000 to 350,000 clones; less than 85% appear just once. The ten largest clones take up roughly 1.5% of the sample. Sequenced sample: peripheral blood. The receptors stem from a human donor with COVID-19, enrolled during active disease. The donor label of this sample is uncertain.

The V and J genes are TRBV3-1 (or the pseudogene TRBV3-2) and TRBJ2-1; D not resolved. Germline V gene data show CDR1 as LGHDT and CDR2 as YNNKEL (reference sequence). V dropped 0 bases and J dropped 5 bases, with 11 bases sitting between them. This CDR3 has 15 amino acids. The CDR3 DNA reads TGTGCCAGCAGCCAAGATTTTGGCCAAAACAATGAGCAGTTCTTC. Amino acid sequence: CASSQDFGQNNEQFF.

On this clone: Distinct nucleotide sequences in the sample also encode this CDR3. V usage is TRBV11-2 and J usage is TRBJ2-7, with TRBD2 matching 13 bases. The CDR3 is 15 amino acids. V shed 5 bases, J shed 2 bases, and the junction held 3 bases outside the gene matches. The germline CDR1 and CDR2 sequences are SGHAT and FQNNGV. CDR3 loop: CASSLLAGGPYEQYF. CDR3 bases: TGTGCCAGCAGCCTACTAGCGGGAGGGCCCTACGAGCAGTACTTC.

The V call is TRBV9, the J call TRBJ2-3; TRBD2 might be the D (6 bases). Trimming removed 3 bases at V and 0 bases at J, with 8 bases between. The CDR3 runs to 14 residues. Germline V CDR1 and CDR2: SGDLS, YYNGEE. The CDR3 region is CASSEGLSTDTQYF. For the CDR3, the DNA is TGTGCCAGCAGCGAGGGACTTAGCACAGATACGCAGTATTTT.

The chain combines TRBV15 with TRBJ1-3; the D gene is possibly TRBD1 (5 bases). This CDR3 comprises 17 residues. Germline V lookup: CDR1 LNHNV, CDR2 YYDKDF (reference sequence). V was cut by 0 bases and J by 0 bases, with 12 bases left in between. The CDR3 nucleotides read TGTGCCACCAGCAGAGATTTAAGAACAGGCTCTGGAAACACCATATATTTT. Its protein product is CATSRDLRTGSGNTIYF.

The gene calls are TRBV7-8 and TRBJ2-7, with 9 bases fitting TRBD1. From germline, CDR1 is SGHVS and CDR2 FQNEAQ. CDR3 size: 14 residues. V dropped 2 bases and J dropped 2; count of bases not matched to a gene: 1. The CDR3 loop reads CASSLRTGAYEQYF. The CDR3 DNA reads as TGTGCCAGCAGCTTAAGGACAGGGGCCTACGAGCAGTACTTC.

This rearrangement joins TRBV5-1 to TRBJ1-1, with a weak D call TRBD1 (6 bases). This CDR3 is built from 15 residues. CDR1 and CDR2 from the germline V gene are SGHRS and YFSETQ. Trimming removed 4 bases from V and 0 bases from J, with 13 bases in between. The CDR3 sequence is CASSPPGVMNTEAFF. The DNA for the CDR3 is TGCGCCAGCAGCCCTCCAGGGGTTATGAACACTGAAGCTTTCTTT. The whole variable domain, filled in from reference TRBV5-1 and TRBJ1-1, reads KAGVTQTPRYLIKTRGQQVTLSCSPISGHRSVSWYQQTPGQGLQFLFEYFSETQRNKGNFPGRFSGRQFSNSRSEMNVSTLELGDSALYLCASSPPGVMNTEAFFGQGTRLTVV.

The V and J genes are TRBV7-3 and TRBJ1-1; TRBD1 agrees at 8 bases. The V segment lost 1 base and the J segment 5 bases; nucleotides outside the gene matches: 3. Germline assignment: CDR1 SGHTA and CDR2 FQGTGA. This CDR3 has 14 amino acids. The CDR3 sequence is CASSLSTGGTEAFF. The CDR3 DNA is TGTGCCAGCAGCTTAAGTACAGGGGGAACTGAAGCTTTCTTT.

V and J are TRBV24-1 and TRBJ2-3; TRBD2 matches 8 bases. This CDR3 has 13 amino acids. CDR1 KGHDR and CDR2 SFDVKD come from the germline V gene. Trimming took 7 bases from V and 5 from J; bases not matched to a gene: 4. CDR3 amino acids: CATRMAGGDTQYF. The CDR3 region has the DNA TGTGCCACCAGAATGGCGGGAGGAGATACGCAGTATTTT.

The rearrangement links TRBV27 to TRBJ1-1; TRBD1 matches at 8 bases. The V gene's germline CDR1 is MNHEY and CDR2 SMNVEV (reference sequence). V lost 7 bases to trimming and J lost 4 bases; unmatched junction nucleotides: 8. This CDR3 is 14 amino acids long. The DNA of the CDR3 is TGTGCCAGCATTGCAGGGGGCTCGACCACTGAAGCTTTCTTT. It encodes CASIAGGSTTEAFF.

This chain connects TRBV28 to TRBJ1-6; a possible D gene is TRBD1 (6 bases). This CDR3 comprises 16 residues. V lost 7 bases and J 3 bases, leaving 16 bases between the germline ends. Germline V gene sequence: CDR1 MDHEN, CDR2 SYDVKM. CDR3 bases: TGTGCCAGCACCCGGACAGCGGCCCTCTATAATTCACCCCTCCACTTT. This encodes CASTRTAALYNSPLHF.

The chain joins TRBV5-6 to TRBJ1-5, with 7 bases that match TRBD1. V lost 4 bases and J lost 5; bases outside the gene matches: 6. Germline V gene lookup returns CDR1 SGHDT and CDR2 YYEEEE. The CDR3 has 14 residues. The CDR3, as DNA: TGTGCCAGCAGCCAGGGACAGAGGGATCAGCCCCAGCATTTT. Protein product: CASSQGQRDQPQHF.

The gene calls are TRBV11-2 and TRBJ2-7; 11 positions agree with TRBD2. Trimming removed 5 bases from V and 3 bases from J; junction bases left unmatched: 9. The length of the CDR3 is 16 residues. Germline CDR1 is SGHAT and CDR2 is FQNNGV. Here the CDR3 reads CASSPVSGRAFYEQYF. DNA for the CDR3: TGTGCCAGCAGCCCCGTTAGCGGGAGGGCGTTCTACGAGCAGTACTTC.

This chain joins TRBV18 and TRBJ2-3; a weak D match, TRBD2 (6 bases). The CDR3 length is 11 residues. V lost 3 bases, J lost 12 bases, and 10 bases lay in between. Per germline, CDR1 KGHSH and CDR2 LQKENI. CDR3 loop: CASSPGLNQYF. The CDR3 region has the DNA TGTGCCAGCTCACCGGGACTTAACCAGTATTTT.

This chain connects TRBV7-3 to TRBJ1-3, with a tentative D call TRBD1 (6 bases). The V gene lost 9 bases and the J gene lost 3 bases, with 30 bases spanning the gap. Germline CDR1 SGHTA, CDR2 FQGTGA. The CDR3 length is 19 residues. CDR3 DNA sequence: TGTGCCAGAGACTTAATTCTTGCGAGAGGGGGATCGGTTGGAAACACCATATATTTT. Translating gives CARDLILARGGSVGNTIYF.

V usage is TRBV11-2 and J usage is TRBJ2-7; D might be TRBD1 (6 bases). The CDR3 is 14 residues long. The ends were cut back, 4 bases at V and 6 bases at J, with 16 bases in the middle. Germline V gene sequence: CDR1 SGHAT, CDR2 FQNNGV. Written as DNA, the CDR3 is TGTGCCAGCAGCTCTCTGGTGGGGGCAGGCGAGCAGTACTTC. Translating it yields CASSSLVGAGEQYF. The whole variable domain, remainder taken from reference TRBV11-2 and TRBJ2-7, is EAGVAQSPRYKIIEKRQSVAFWCNPISGHATLYWYQQILGQGPKLLIQFQNNGVVDDSQLPKDRFSAERLKGVDSTLKIQPAKLEDSAVYLCASSSLVGAGEQYFGPGTRLTVT.

This chain uses TRBV2 with TRBJ2-1; TRBD1 aligns across 9 bases. Germline V gene sequence: CDR1 SNHLY, CDR2 FYNNEI. The CDR3 spans 12 residues. Germline trimming cut 5 bases from V and 10 bases from J; bases unmatched to any gene: 3. The CDR3 bases are TGTGCCAGCAGTCTCGACAGGGGGGAGCAGTTCTTC. It yields the protein CASSLDRGEQFF.

This clone was counted a few times. The chain employs TRBV7-8 and TRBJ1-1; no definite D call. Germline V CDR1 and CDR2: SGHVS, FQNEAQ. V lost 5 bases, J lost 0 bases, and 13 bases lay in between. The CDR3 is 15 residues long. CDR3 DNA: TGTGCCAGCAGCCCGGCAGGATCCATGAACACTGAAGCTTTCTTT. It is translated as CASSPAGSMNTEAFF.

The chain employs TRBV2 and TRBJ2-6; D is unresolved. The V end was cut by 0 bases, the J end by 0 bases, with 6 bases between. The CDR3 loop spans 16 amino acids. CDR1 SNHLY and CDR2 FYNNEI come from the germline V gene. CDR3 nucleotide sequence: TGTGCCAGCAGTGAAGCGAGGAGCTCTGGGGCCAACGTCCTGACTTTC. Translated, it gives CASSEARSSGANVLTF.

This clone was recorded only once. This chain's CDR3 is CASSPKTGGTQYF. DNA of the CDR3: TGTGCCAGCAGCCCCAAGACAGGCGGGACCCAGTACTTC. The chain combines TRBV16 with TRBJ2-5; tentative D call: TRBD1 (6 bases). The germline V and J ends were trimmed by 4 bases and 7 bases, with 13 bases remaining between them. The CDR3 loop spans 13 amino acids. Germline V gene lookup returns CDR1 KGHSY and CDR2 FQNENV.

The V gene is TRBV18, the J gene TRBJ2-3; TRBD1 might be the D (6 bases). The CDR3 length is 16 residues. Per the germline V gene, CDR1 is KGHSH and CDR2 is LQKENI. The V end was cut by 6 bases, the J end by 2 bases, with 18 bases between. The CDR3 sequence: CASSQMTGASTDTQYF. CDR3 DNA: TGTGCCAGCTCCCAGATGACAGGCGCCTCCACAGATACGCAGTATTTT.

Comment on this clone: The sample has other DNA sequences that encode this CDR3 too. This chain connects TRBV28 to TRBJ1-6; D may be TRBD1 (5 bases). Trimming left V 3 bases short and J 9 bases short, with 12 bases between. CDR3 length equals 14 residues. The germline CDR1 and CDR2 sequences are MDHEN and SYDVKM. The CDR3: CASSFRQGSSPLHF. The DNA of the CDR3 is TGTGCCAGCAGTTTTAGGCAGGGTTCTTCACCCCTCCACTTT.

The chain joins TRBV19 to TRBJ1-6, with a possible D match to TRBD1 (5 bases). The germline V gene has CDR1 LNHDA and CDR2 SQIVND (reference sequence). The CDR3 is 14 residues long. Trimming shortened V by 3 bases and J by 4 bases, and 7 bases separated the two germline ends. The CDR3 loop reads CASSMGTYNSPLHF. In DNA form, the CDR3 reads TGTGCCAGTAGTATGGGGACTTATAATTCACCCCTCCACTTT.

The V gene is TRBV6-5, the J gene TRBJ1-2; 10 nucleotides agree with TRBD1. Germline V lookup: CDR1 MNHEY, CDR2 SVGAGI. This CDR3 region has 15 residues. Trimming at V came to 5 bases and at J to 7 bases, leaving 10 bases not matched to a gene. The CDR3 DNA reads as TGTGCCAGCAGTCCGGTGGGACAGGGGTGGCGTGGCTACACCTTC. Residues: CASSPVGQGWRGYTF.

J is TRBJ2-7 and V is TRBV10-3, with TRBD2 as a possible D gene (5 bases). V was shortened by 10 bases and J by 0 bases, with 16 bases between the two germline ends. The CDR3 length is 14 residues. Germline CDR1 is ENHRY and CDR2 is SYGVKD. The CDR3 here is CATIPAESSYEQYF. CDR3 nucleotides: TGTGCCACCATACCAGCGGAGAGCTCCTACGAGCAGTACTTC.

The chain joins TRBV19 to TRBJ1-3, with D possibly TRBD1 on 6 matching bases. Germline V gives CDR1 LNHDA, CDR2 SQIVND (reference sequence). V lost 3 bases and J 2 bases, leaving 11 bases between the germline ends. The CDR3 extends over 15 amino acids. The CDR3, as DNA: TGTGCCAGTAGTATGGGGGCAGGACCTGGAAACACCATATATTTT. Its protein product is CASSMGAGPGNTIYF.

The rearrangement links TRBV11-3 to TRBJ2-3; a weak D match, TRBD1 (5 bases). Germline CDR1 and CDR2: SGHNT and YENEEA. This CDR3 region has 14 residues. V lost 5 bases to trimming and J lost 9 bases, with 18 bases between them. This CDR3 is CASSPGAIGVTQYF. As DNA, the CDR3 is TGTGCCAGCAGCCCCGGCGCCATAGGGGTCACGCAGTATTTT.

The V call is TRBV19, the J call TRBJ2-5; D is possibly TRBD2 (6 bases). Trimming stripped 3 bases from V and 5 bases from J, with 13 bases between. The CDR3 covers 14 residues. CDR1 is LNHDA and CDR2 is SQIVND in the germline V gene (reference sequence). The DNA for the CDR3 is TGTGCCAGTAGTATTGGAGGGATCGAGGAGACCCAGTACTTC. Protein product: CASSIGGIEETQYF.

Only a few counts were recorded for this clone. This chain uses TRBV7-2 with TRBJ1-6; D is ambiguous. CDR1 and CDR2 from the germline V gene are SGHTA and FQGNSA. Trimming left V 0 bases short and J 12 bases short, with 9 bases between. The CDR3 extends over 13 amino acids. The CDR3 sequence: CASSLAAGRPLHF. The CDR3 DNA sequence: TGTGCCAGCAGCTTAGCTGCGGGGAGACCCCTCCACTTT. The whole variable domain, remainder taken from reference TRBV7-2 and TRBJ1-6, is GAGVSQSPSNKVTEKGKDVELRCDPISGHTALYWYRQSLGQGLEFLIYFQGNSAPDKSGLPSDRFSAERTGGSVSTLTIQRTQQEDSAVYLCASSLAAGRPLHFGNGTRLTVT.

The gene calls are TRBV7-4 and TRBJ2-2, with TRBD2 matching 15 bases. Germline values: CDR1 SGHVT, CDR2 SQSDAQ. The CDR3 runs 22 residues. V dropped 7 bases and J dropped 7; count of bases not matched to a gene: 25. CDR3 residues: CASIRPQWDRGLAGGPHGELFF. Here the CDR3 DNA reads TGTGCCAGCATTCGTCCCCAATGGGACAGGGGACTAGCGGGAGGACCCCACGGGGAGCTGTTTTTT.

To note about this clone: Sequence at one end of the junction differs from germline and may be a read error. The V and J genes are TRBV5-1 and TRBJ1-2; unclear D gene. The CDR3 loop spans 13 amino acids. CDR1 and CDR2 from the germline V gene are SGHRS and YFSETQ. The CDR3 bases are TGCGCCAGCAGCTTGGGATCCGGAGACCTATCCTTCTTC. It translates to CASSLGSGDLSFF.